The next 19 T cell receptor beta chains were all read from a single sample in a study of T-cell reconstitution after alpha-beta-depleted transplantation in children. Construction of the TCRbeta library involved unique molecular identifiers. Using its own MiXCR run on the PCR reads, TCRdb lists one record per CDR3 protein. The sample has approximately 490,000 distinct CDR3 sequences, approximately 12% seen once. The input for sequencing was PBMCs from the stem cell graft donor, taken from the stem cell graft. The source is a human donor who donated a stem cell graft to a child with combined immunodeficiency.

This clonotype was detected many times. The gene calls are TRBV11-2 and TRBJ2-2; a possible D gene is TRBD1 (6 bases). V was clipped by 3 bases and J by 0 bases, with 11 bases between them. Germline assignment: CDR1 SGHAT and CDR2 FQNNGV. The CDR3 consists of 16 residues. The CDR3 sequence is CASSLTGRSNTGELFF. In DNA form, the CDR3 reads TGTGCCAGCAGCTTGACAGGCCGATCGAACACCGGGGAGCTGTTTTTT.

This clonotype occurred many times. The CDR3 sequence is CASSLERGGPTDTQYF. The CDR3 DNA reads as TGTGCCAGCAGCTTAGAACGGGGGGGCCCTACAGATACGCAGTATTTT. The chain couples TRBV7-3 to TRBJ2-3; 8 nucleotides match TRBD2. CDR1 and CDR2 from the germline V gene are SGHTA and FQGTGA. The CDR3 runs to 16 residues. V trimming: 2 bases; J trimming: 3 bases; junction bases outside the gene matches: 7.

CDR3 amino acids: CASKEAESYNEQFF. CDR3 nucleotides: TGCGCCAGCAAAGAAGCGGAGTCCTACAATGAGCAGTTCTTC. The chain employs TRBV5-1 and TRBJ2-1; D possibly corresponds to TRBD2 (5 bases). Germline CDR1 is SGHRS and CDR2 is YFSETQ. This CDR3 spans 14 amino acids. With 6 bases removed from V and 1 base from J, the gap between germline ends came to 11 bases.

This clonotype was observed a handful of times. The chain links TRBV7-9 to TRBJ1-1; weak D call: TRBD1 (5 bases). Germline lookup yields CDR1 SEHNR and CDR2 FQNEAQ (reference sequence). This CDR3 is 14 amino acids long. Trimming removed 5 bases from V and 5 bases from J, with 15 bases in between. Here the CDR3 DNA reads TGTGCCAGCAGCCAAGATGGGGGAGGAACTGAAGCTTTCTTT. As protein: CASSQDGGGTEAFF.

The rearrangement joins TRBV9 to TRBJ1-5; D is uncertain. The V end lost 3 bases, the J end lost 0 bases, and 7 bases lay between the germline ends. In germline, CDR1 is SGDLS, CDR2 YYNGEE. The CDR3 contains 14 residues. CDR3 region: CASSAGFSNQPQHF. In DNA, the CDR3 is TGTGCCAGCAGCGCCGGATTTAGCAATCAGCCCCAGCATTTT.

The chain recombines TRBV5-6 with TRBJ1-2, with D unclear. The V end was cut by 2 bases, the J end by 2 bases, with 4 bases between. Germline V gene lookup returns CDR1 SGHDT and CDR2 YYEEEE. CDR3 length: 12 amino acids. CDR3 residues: CASSFGNYGYTF. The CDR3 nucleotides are TGTGCCAGCAGCTTTGGAAACTATGGCTACACCTTC.

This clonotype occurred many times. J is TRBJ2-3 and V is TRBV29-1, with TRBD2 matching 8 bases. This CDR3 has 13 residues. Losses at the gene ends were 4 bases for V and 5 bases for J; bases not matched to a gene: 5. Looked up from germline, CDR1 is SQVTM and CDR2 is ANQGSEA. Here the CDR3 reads CSVGVLAVDTQYF. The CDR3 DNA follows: TGCAGCGTTGGGGTACTAGCGGTAGATACGCAGTATTTT.

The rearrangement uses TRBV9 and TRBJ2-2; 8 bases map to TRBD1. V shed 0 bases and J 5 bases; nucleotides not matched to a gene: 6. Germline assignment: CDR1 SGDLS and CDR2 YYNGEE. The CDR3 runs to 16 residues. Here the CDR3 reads CASSVGGTGGTGELFF. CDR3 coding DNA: TGTGCCAGCAGCGTAGGGGGGACAGGCGGGACCGGGGAGCTGTTTTTT. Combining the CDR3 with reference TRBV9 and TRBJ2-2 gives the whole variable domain DSGVTQTPKHLITATGQRVTLRCSPRSGDLSVYWYQQSLDQGLQFLIQYYNGEERAKGNILERFSAQQFPDLHSELNLSSLELGDSALYFCASSVGGTGGTGELFFGEGSRLTVL.

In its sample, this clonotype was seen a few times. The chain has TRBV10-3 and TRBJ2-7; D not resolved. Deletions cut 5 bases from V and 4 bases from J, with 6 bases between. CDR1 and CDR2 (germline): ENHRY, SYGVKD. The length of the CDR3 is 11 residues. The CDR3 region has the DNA TGTGCCATCAGTCCGGAATACGAGCAGTACTTC. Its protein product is CAISPEYEQYF.

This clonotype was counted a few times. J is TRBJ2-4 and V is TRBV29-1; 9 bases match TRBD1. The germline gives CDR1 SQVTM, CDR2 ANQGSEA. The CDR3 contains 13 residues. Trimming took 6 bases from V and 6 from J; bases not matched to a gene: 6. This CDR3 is CSVIRQGGNIQYF. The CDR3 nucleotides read TGCAGCGTCATCCGACAGGGGGGAAACATTCAGTACTTC. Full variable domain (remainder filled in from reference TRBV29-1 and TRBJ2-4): SAVISQKPSRDICQRGTSLTIQCQVDSQVTMMFWYRQQPGQSLTLIATANQGSEATYESGFVIDKFPISRPNLTFSTLTVSNMSPEDSSIYLCSVIRQGGNIQYFGAGTRLSVL.

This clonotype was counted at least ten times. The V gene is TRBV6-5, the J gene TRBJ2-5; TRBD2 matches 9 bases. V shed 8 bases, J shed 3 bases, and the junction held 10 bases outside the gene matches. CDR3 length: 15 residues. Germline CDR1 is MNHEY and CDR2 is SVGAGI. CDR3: CASQGEGLAKETQYF. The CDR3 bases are TGTGCCAGCCAGGGAGAAGGACTAGCGAAAGAGACCCAGTACTTC.

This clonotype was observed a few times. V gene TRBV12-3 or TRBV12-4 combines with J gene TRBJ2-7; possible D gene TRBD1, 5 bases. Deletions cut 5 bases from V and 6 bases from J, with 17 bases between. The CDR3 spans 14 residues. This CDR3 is CASSLARARSEQYF. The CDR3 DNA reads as TGTGCCAGCAGTCTCGCCAGGGCTAGATCCGAGCAGTACTTC.

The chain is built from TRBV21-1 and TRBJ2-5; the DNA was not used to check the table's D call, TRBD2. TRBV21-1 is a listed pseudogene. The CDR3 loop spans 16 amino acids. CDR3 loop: CASSNQASGDQETQYF. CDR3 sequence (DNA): TGTGCCAGCAGCAATCAGGCTAGCGGGGATCAAGAGACCCAGTACTTC.

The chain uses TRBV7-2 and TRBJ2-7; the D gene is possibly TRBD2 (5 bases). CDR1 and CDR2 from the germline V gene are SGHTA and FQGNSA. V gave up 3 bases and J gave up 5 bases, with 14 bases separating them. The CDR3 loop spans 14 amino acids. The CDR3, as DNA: TGTGCCAGCAGCTTTGGGTGGGCGGAGGACGAGCAGTACTTC. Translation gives CASSFGWAEDEQYF.

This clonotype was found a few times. The CDR3 reads CASSFMSSGNTIYF. The CDR3 nucleotides are TGTGCCAGCAGTTTTATGAGCTCTGGAAACACCATATATTTT. This chain uses TRBV12-3 or TRBV12-4 with TRBJ1-3; D gene uncertain. The CDR3 contains 14 residues. V was cut by 3 bases and J by 0 bases, with 6 bases left in between.

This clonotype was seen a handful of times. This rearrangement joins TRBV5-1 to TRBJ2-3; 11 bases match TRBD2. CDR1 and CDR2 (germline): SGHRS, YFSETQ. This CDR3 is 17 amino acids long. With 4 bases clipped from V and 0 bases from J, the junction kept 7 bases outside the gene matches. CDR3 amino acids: CASSNPSGGFSTDTQYF. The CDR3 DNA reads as TGCGCCAGCAGCAACCCTAGCGGGGGGTTTAGCACAGATACGCAGTATTTT.

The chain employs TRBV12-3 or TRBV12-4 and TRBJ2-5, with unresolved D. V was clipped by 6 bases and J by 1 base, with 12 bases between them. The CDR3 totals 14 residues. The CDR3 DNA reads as TGTGCCAGCAGCACCCGAAGATTCCAAGAGACCCAGTACTTC. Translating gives CASSTRRFQETQYF.

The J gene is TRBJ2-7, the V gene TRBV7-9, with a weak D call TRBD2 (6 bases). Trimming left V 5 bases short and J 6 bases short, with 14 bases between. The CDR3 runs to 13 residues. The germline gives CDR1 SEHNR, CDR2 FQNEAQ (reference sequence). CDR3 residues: CASSPGRGTEQYF. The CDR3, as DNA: TGTGCCAGCAGCCCGGGGCGGGGTACCGAGCAGTACTTC.

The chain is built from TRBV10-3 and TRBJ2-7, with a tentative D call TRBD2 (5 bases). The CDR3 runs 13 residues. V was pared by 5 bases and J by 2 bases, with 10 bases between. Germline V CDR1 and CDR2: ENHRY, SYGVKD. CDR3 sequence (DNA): TGTGCCATCAGTCGGGGTGAGACCTACGAGCAGTACTTC. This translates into CAISRGETYEQYF.